The rows below give T cell receptor beta chains drawn from one sample of a study of cytotoxic CD8 clonotypes in ibrutinib-treated CLL. The protocol was immunoSEQ multiplex PCR, while the TCRdb copy is restricted to in-frame clones and leaves out a portion. The repertoire holds roughly 11,000 clones, with about 81% as singletons. The source was PBMCs, collected at disease progression, from a patient treated with ibrutinib. The receptors come from a human donor with chronic lymphocytic leukemia. Both conserved end residues are part of each CDR3. Each record gives: J gene, clone size, D gene, V gene, CDR3 DNA, CDR3 protein. A D gene is named only where the DNA matches it firmly. Clone size is shown for a subset of rows, as once, few, many or a class of expanded clone.

TRBJ2-6 | - | - | TRBV19 | TGTGCCAGTAGTATGGTGATCTCTGGGGCCAACGTCCTGACTTTC | CASSMVISGANVLTF
TRBJ2-2 | - | TRBD2 | TRBV13 | TGTGCCAGCAGCTTAGCCCTAGCGGGAGGGCCGGGCACCGGGGAGCTGTTTTTT | CASSLALAGGPGTGELFF
TRBJ2-3 | few | TRBD2 | TRBV7-3 | TGTGCCAGCAGCTTAAGTTACGGGACTAGGAAGAATACGCAGTATTTT | CASSLSYGTRKNTQYF
TRBJ2-3 | - | - | TRBV6-6 | TGTGCCAGCAGTTCCTCGGATACGCAGTATTTT | CASSSSDTQYF
TRBJ2-7 | - | - | TRBV27 | TGTGCCAGCAGTTTAGGCTCCATGGGCGAGCAGTACTTC | CASSLGSMGEQYF
TRBJ1-2 | - | - | TRBV6-5 | TGTGCCAGCAGTACCATCGGAGGTGGCTACACCTTC | CASSTIGGGYTF
TRBJ2-3 | - | - | TRBV6-6 | TGTGCCAGCAGTTACGACACCAACACAGATACGCAGTATTTT | CASSYDTNTDTQYF
TRBJ1-5 | - | TRBD1 | TRBV7-3 | TGTGCCAGCAGCTTAGGTACGGCAGGGGGTCAGCCCCAGCATTTT | CASSLGTAGGQPQHF
TRBJ2-7 | - | - | TRBV6-6 | TGTGCCAGCAGCCCGGGAACCCTGGAGTACTTC | CASSPGTLEYF
TRBJ2-1 | medium-sized | TRBD2 | TRBV7-2 | TGTGCCAGCAGCCTGGGACTAGCGGGAGCGGGCTACAATGAGCAGTTCTTC | CASSLGLAGAGYNEQFF
TRBJ2-1 | - | - | TRBV10-3 | TGTGCCATCAGTGGAGTTCGGCGCCTTGAGCAGTTCTTC | CAISGVRRLEQFF
TRBJ2-7 | - | - | TRBV13 | TGTGCCAGCAGCAGCCTTTCGACCTCAGGGGCGATAGGACGCTACGAGCAGTACTTC | CASSSLSTSGAIGRYEQYF
TRBJ2-7 | - | - | TRBV5-1 | TGCGCCAGCAGCTTGGGATCCCTAGCCCTCTACGAGCAGTACTTC | CASSLGSLALYEQYF
TRBJ2-7 | once | TRBD2 | TRBV7-9 | TGTGCCAGCAGCCCCCAGGGTCTAGCGGGTACTTCCTACGAGCAGTACTTC | CASSPQGLAGTSYEQYF
TRBJ2-3 | few | - | TRBV5-4 | TGTGCCAGCAGCCATCACAAGGCGGATACGCAGTATTTT | CASSHHKADTQYF
TRBJ2-2 | - | - | TRBV6-4 | TGTGCCAGCAGTGACGGGACGGACACCGGGGAGCTGTTTTTT | CASSDGTDTGELFF
TRBJ2-1 | - | - | TRBV11-2 | TGTGCCAGCAGCTTCCGGGGAACAGGAGCAACCAATGAGCAGTTCTTC | CASSFRGTGATNEQFF
TRBJ2-3 | once | TRBD1 | TRBV6-5 | TGTGCCAGCAGTGGGACAGTCGTCACAGATACGCAGTATTTT | CASSGTVVTDTQYF